Listed here are 4 T cell receptor beta chains from one sample, sequenced in a study of early T cells in non-severe SARS-CoV-2 infection. TCRdb itself ran the 5' RACE reads through MiXCR, one entry per CDR3 protein. Found here are about 70,000 distinct CDR3 sequences, 3.5% to 6% of them singletons; the top ten hold under 4%. Material: whole blood, obtained at baseline. These receptors all come from an adult who was a healthcare worker with PCR-confirmed SARS-CoV-2 infection or an uninfected control (not recorded which). The donor label of this sample is uncertain.

This clonotype was seen many times. The CDR3 nucleotides are TGTGCCAGCTCACCAGCGGGGCGCGGCAATCAGCCCCAGCATTTT. It encodes CASSPAGRGNQPQHF. V gene TRBV18 combines with J gene TRBJ1-5, with D possibly being TRBD1 (5 bases). Germline CDR1 is KGHSH and CDR2 is LQKENI. V was trimmed by 2 bases and J by 2 bases, leaving 10 bases between them. This CDR3 contains 15 residues.

This chain links TRBV5-1 with TRBJ2-1; 14 nucleotides agree with TRBD2. This CDR3 contains 16 residues. V lost 3 bases and J lost 8; bases outside the gene matches: 7. Germline loops: CDR1 SGHRS, CDR2 YFSETQ. CDR3 amino acids: CASSSEGLAGADEQFF. For the CDR3, the DNA is TGCGCCAGCAGCTCAGAGGGACTAGCGGGGGCGGATGAGCAGTTCTTC.

This clonotype was recorded at least ten times. The chain is built from TRBV5-8 and TRBJ2-1; no clear D gene. Germline V gives CDR1 SGHTS, CDR2 YDEGEE. Trimming pared 0 bases from V and 7 bases from J, leaving 8 bases between. The CDR3 has 13 amino acids. CDR3 bases: TGTGCCAGCAGCTTGGACACACCGAATGAGCAGTTCTTC. It specifies CASSLDTPNEQFF.

This clonotype has at least ten counts. The chain joins TRBV10-3 to TRBJ2-1; no clear D gene. The germline V and J ends were trimmed by 2 bases and 9 bases, with 5 bases remaining between them. The CDR3 is 11 amino acids. Looked up from germline, CDR1 is ENHRY and CDR2 is SYGVKD. The CDR3 region is CAISEGGEQFF. CDR3 sequence (DNA): TGTGCCATCAGTGAGGGCGGTGAGCAGTTCTTC.